The 15 T cell receptor beta chains below were found in one sample sequenced in a study of T-cell reconstitution after alpha-beta-depleted transplantation in children. Preparation of the TCRbeta library involved a method that used unique molecular identifiers. TCRdb processed the PCR reads anew with MiXCR; each CDR3 protein has one entry. The sample carries 490,000 or so distinct CDR3 sequences, roughly an eighth recorded once. Sequences were derived from PBMCs from the stem cell graft donor, sampled from the stem cell graft. The receptors originated from a human donor who donated a stem cell graft to a child with combined immunodeficiency.

V is TRBV20-1 and J is TRBJ2-1; TRBD1 aligns across 7 bases. CDR3 length equals 11 residues. The J segment lost 8 bases and the V segment lost 5 bases, leaving 3 bases of the junction unmatched. CDR1 and CDR2 (germline): DFQATT, SNEGSKA (reference sequence). In DNA, the CDR3 is TGCAGTGCTCGGGACAGCCATGAGCAGTTCTTC. This sequence encodes CSARDSHEQFF.

This clonotype has just a few counts. The chain joins TRBV4-1 to TRBJ2-4; 9 nucleotides match TRBD1. The CDR3 is 15 residues long. The V gene end was trimmed by 4 bases and the J gene end by 7 bases; junction bases not matched to a gene: 8. Per germline, CDR1 MGHRA and CDR2 YSYEKL. DNA for the CDR3: TGCGCCAGCAGCCCGGGGACAGGGCCCACGAACATTCAGTACTTC. Amino acid sequence: CASSPGTGPTNIQYF.

On this clonotype: Since no conserved phenylalanine or tryptophan closes the CDR3, a read error is the likely cause. This chain connects TRBV27 to TRBJ1-1; a weak D match, TRBD1 (5 bases). Germline values: CDR1 MNHEY, CDR2 SMNVEV (reference sequence). Trimming took 6 bases from V and 0 from J, leaving 14 bases between them. This CDR3 contains 15 residues. The CDR3 region is CASRRDGTLNTEAFS. The CDR3 DNA reads as TGTGCCAGCAGGCGGGACGGAACCTTGAACACTGAAGCTTTCTCT.

At least ten counts were recorded for this clonotype. V usage is TRBV10-3 and J usage is TRBJ2-5; the D gene could be TRBD1 or TRBD2 (6 bases each). Germline CDR1 is ENHRY and CDR2 is SYGVKD. The CDR3 contains 14 residues. V lost 0 bases, J lost 5 bases, and 10 bases lay in between. The CDR3 DNA sequence: TGTGCCATCAGTGAGTCCGGGGGCAGGGAGACCCAGTACTTC. As protein: CAISESGGRETQYF.

This clonotype was counted many times. This chain links TRBV10-3 with TRBJ2-3; 8 nucleotides agree with TRBD2. This CDR3 region has 15 residues. Per the germline V gene, CDR1 is ENHRY and CDR2 is SYGVKD. Losses at the gene ends were 3 bases for V and 3 bases for J; bases not matched to a gene: 5. The CDR3 region is CAISDGLAGTDTQYF. CDR3 coding DNA: TGTGCCATCAGTGACGGGCTAGCGGGTACAGATACGCAGTATTTT.

V is TRBV5-8 and J is TRBJ2-2; 9 nucleotides match TRBD1. This CDR3 spans 17 amino acids. The trim removed 5 bases at V and 6 bases at J, leaving 14 bases unmatched. Germline CDR1 is SGHTS and CDR2 is YDEGEE. CDR3 DNA: TGTGCCAGCAGTCAAACGGCCGGGACAGGGAGGTCCGGGGAGCTGTTTTTT. It encodes CASSQTAGTGRSGELFF.

This clonotype was seen a handful of times. V usage is TRBV7-3 and J usage is TRBJ2-1, with TRBD2 matching over 8 bases. Trimming cost V 2 bases and J 5 bases; bases outside gene matches: 5. This CDR3 contains 15 residues. Germline V CDR1 and CDR2: SGHTA, FQGTGA. The CDR3 DNA is TGTGCCAGCAGCTTACGGGGGGGATCAAACAATGAGCAGTTCTTC. It translates to CASSLRGGSNNEQFF.

The chain has TRBV29-1 and TRBJ1-2; 9 bases agree with TRBD1. V gave up 2 bases and J gave up 0 bases; unmatched junction bases: 7. In germline, CDR1 is SQVTM, CDR2 ANQGSEA. The CDR3 sequence is 16 residues long. CDR3 DNA: TGCAGCGTTGAAAACCCCCGACAGGGGGCTAACTATGGCTACACCTTC. Translation: CSVENPRQGANYGYTF.

This clonotype was seen more than once but under ten times. The CDR3 DNA sequence: TGTGCCAGCAGTCCCCTTACTAGCGGGCAGGGAGATACGCAGTATTTT. Its translation is CASSPLTSGQGDTQYF. This sequence joins TRBV12-3 or TRBV12-4 and TRBJ2-3; 9 positions agree with TRBD2. The CDR3 is 16 residues long. The junction had 11 bases not matched to a gene; V was cut back by 5 bases and J by 5 bases.

V is TRBV27 and J is TRBJ2-1, with 12 positions matching TRBD2. J was trimmed by 9 bases and V by 2 bases; bases with no gene match: 8. The length of the CDR3 is 16 residues. CDR1 and CDR2 (germline): MNHEY, SMNVEV (reference sequence). The DNA of the CDR3 is TGTGCCAGCAGTTTAAGGGACGGACTAGCGGGAACTGAGCAGTTCTTC. This sequence encodes CASSLRDGLAGTEQFF.

This chain connects TRBV27 to TRBJ2-5; D remains unclear. Trimming removed 4 bases from V and 5 bases from J, with 11 bases in between. CDR1 and CDR2 (germline): MNHEY, SMNVEV (reference sequence). The length of the CDR3 is 13 residues. CDR3 sequence reads: CASSSPLQETQYF. As DNA, the CDR3 is TGTGCCAGCAGTTCCCCTCTGCAGGAGACCCAGTACTTC.

The V gene is TRBV10-3, the J gene TRBJ1-6; D is unresolved. V was pared by 7 bases and J by 6 bases, with 10 bases between. Germline V CDR1 and CDR2: ENHRY, SYGVKD. The CDR3 is made up of 13 amino acids. This CDR3 reads CAIKIDSNSPLHF. The CDR3 DNA reads as TGTGCCATCAAAATAGATTCTAATTCACCCCTCCACTTT.

This chain connects TRBV2 to TRBJ2-5; D might be TRBD2 (5 bases). This CDR3 has 14 amino acids. V lost 6 bases and J lost 7, with 18 bases in between. CDR1 is SNHLY, CDR2 FYNNEI, per germline. Here the CDR3 DNA reads TGTGCCAGCAGAGCGGCCGGGTATCTTGGGACCCAGTACTTC. Translated: CASRAAGYLGTQYF.

In this sample, this clonotype turned up a few times. This chain connects TRBV5-5 to TRBJ2-1; the match to TRBD2 covers 8 bases. The CDR3 extends over 15 amino acids. The V segment lost 4 bases and the J segment 6 bases; nucleotides outside the gene matches: 9. Germline CDR1 reads SGHKS; CDR2 reads YYEKEE (reference sequence). CDR3 DNA sequence: TGTGCCAGCAGCCTAAGCGGGAGCATCGGCAATGAGCAGTTCTTC. Translation: CASSLSGSIGNEQFF.

This rearrangement joins TRBV6-1 to TRBJ2-1; D is possibly TRBD1 (6 bases). V was pared by 6 bases and J by 8 bases, with 20 bases between. The CDR3 runs 15 residues. The germline V gene has CDR1 MNHNS and CDR2 SASEGT. CDR3 sequence reads: CASSQTGTSSYEQFF. The CDR3 nucleotides are TGTGCCAGCAGCCAAACCGGGACATCTTCATATGAGCAGTTCTTC.